Each of the 6 T cell receptor beta chains below was sequenced from the same sample in a study of T cells in women clearing cervical HPV infection. Clones were sequenced by immunoSEQ multiplex PCR, and TCRdb holds only the in-frame ones, with some missing. Its listing shows tens of thousands of clones. The sequenced material came from blood buffy coat. The source is a woman aged 18 to 75 with a cervical HPV16 infection that either progressed to CIN3+ or cleared (not recorded which).

Points on this clone: The read stops 3 residues short of the end of the CDR3; the missing end is completed from the germline J gene. The gene calls are TRBV2 and TRBJ2-3; TRBD1 matches at 7 bases. Germline loops: CDR1 SNHLY, CDR2 FYNNEI. This CDR3 has 13 amino acids. Trimming took 7 bases from V and 4 from J; bases not matched to a gene: 5. The DNA read from the CDR3 is TGTGCCAGCACACAGGGGATCTCAGATACG. This translates into CASTQGISDT. The full CDR3 is CASTQGISDTQYF.

A remark on this clone: The CDR3 is cut off 3 residues early in the read; its end comes from the germline J gene. V usage is TRBV19 and J usage is TRBJ1-2; D not resolved. The germline V gene has CDR1 LNHDA and CDR2 SQIVND (reference sequence). The CDR3 runs to 13 residues. CDR3 DNA (partial): TGTGCCAGTAGTATTCTAGGCTCTTACGAC. Amino acid sequence: CASSILGSYD. From start to end, the CDR3 is CASSILGSYDYTF.

The DNA read from the CDR3 is TGTGCCACCAGTGATCACTCAGCGCACTATGGC. It is translated as CATSDHSAHYG. The full CDR3 protein reads CATSDHSAHYGYTF. V gene TRBV24-1 combines with J gene TRBJ1-2; D gene ambiguous. Read sequence stops 3 residues before the CDR3 end, and the germline J gene provides the missing end. The CDR3 extends over 14 amino acids. Germline CDR1 is KGHDR and CDR2 is SFDVKD. Trimming took off 3 bases at V and 3 bases at J, with 10 bases between the two ends.

About this clone itself: The read ends 3 residues shy of where the CDR3 ends; the end is completed using the germline J gene. The chain couples TRBV18 to TRBJ1-4; D may be TRBD1 (6 bases). Trimming shortened V by 4 bases and J by 0 bases, and 21 bases separated the two germline ends. CDR3 length equals 19 residues. Looked up from germline, CDR1 is KGHSH and CDR2 is LQKENI. The CDR3 here is CASSLEQQGGGTTNEKLFF. The CDR3 bases that were read are TGTGCCAGCTCACTCGAACAACAGGGAGGTGGAACAACTAATGAAAAA. Full variable domain (rest looked up from reference TRBV18 and TRBJ1-4): NAGVMQNPRHLVRRRGQEARLRCSPMKGHSHVYWYRQLPEEGLKFMVYLQKENIIDESGMPKERFSAEFPKEGPSILRIQQVVRGDSAAYFCASSLEQQGGGTTNEKLFFGSGTQLSVL.

The CDR3 sequence is CASSQSGGGTQYF. The DNA read from the CDR3 is TGTGCCAGCAGCCAATCCGGGGGGGGGACG. V gene TRBV7-9 combines with J gene TRBJ2-3, with 8 bases fitting TRBD2. The read comes to an end 3 residues before the CDR3 does, leaving the germline J gene to fill in the end. The CDR3 runs 13 residues. Germline lookup yields CDR1 SEHNR and CDR2 FQNEAQ (reference sequence).

Note on this clone: The CDR3 goes on 3 residues after the read ends, and that part is filled in from the germline J gene. V and J are TRBV5-1 and TRBJ2-7; D uncertain. CDR1 and CDR2 from the germline V gene are SGHRS and YFSETQ. V was trimmed by 0 bases and J by 0 bases, leaving 4 bases between them. This CDR3 has 13 residues. CDR3 amino acids: CASSLANSYEQYF. The sequenced CDR3 bases are TGCGCCAGCAGCTTGGCCAACTCCTACGAG.